The present entry profiles one TCR beta chain with its context. Its recognized antigen is unknown. No base quality information exists; no much larger clone differs at one position. RNA was extracted with the RNeasy kit and about 0.5 to 1 ug was reverse transcribed using random hexamers. TCR beta CDR3 regions were amplified with the immunoSEQ multiplex PCR assay covering 54 Vbeta and 13 Jbeta segments. PCR amplification bias was corrected by using a synthetic template baseline for primer optimization and computational correction. The authors' pipeline ran thus. Reads were assigned to V, D and J genes according to IMGT and analyzed in immunoSEQ Analyzer, with only productive sequences retained. To calculate clonality, Shannon entropy was normalized by log2 of the number of productive unique sequences and then subtracted from one. For each patient and control, public and private clones were evaluated within the 100 most prevalent clones. Susac-specific clones were defined as absent from healthy and MS cohorts, about 1,000 published viral clones and other ImmuneACCESS disease sequences. In-frame beta chains were kept once TCRdb had trimmed the public reads at Q25 with fastp and called clones with MiXCR. Each record represents a unique CDR3 protein, reported with the most common genes and DNA among its rows. These V and J calls rely on TCRdb rather than the paper's analysis. Recorded for this sample are approximately 300,000 distinct CDR3 sequences; 70% to 90% of them occurred a single time. Jointly, the top ten make up under 0.2% of the sample.

High-throughput TCR beta sequencing profiled peripheral blood CD8+ and CD4+ T cells from healthy donors, Susac syndrome patients and multiple sclerosis patients. Multiple sclerosis controls were treatment-naive patients with stable or active relapsing-remitting disease fulfilling revised McDonald criteria. Bulk CD8+ and CD4+ T cells were purified by magnetic negative isolation, while CD8+ TEMRA cells were enriched using FACS. Blood was collected in EDTA tubes and processed within 24 hours, with PBMCs isolated through density gradient centrifugation. PBMCs intended for TCR sequencing were cryopreserved in liquid nitrogen and were subsequently thawed in a 37 degrees C water bath. The sorted or isolated CD4+, CD8+ and CD8+ TEMRA cells reached a purity of at least 90%. The data stem from a study of CD8 T cells in Susac syndrome (dated by TCRdb to the late 2010s). With regard to the full study: Whether CD8+ T cell activation and differentiation in Susac syndrome was antigen driven was tested using repertoire sequencing. CD8+ T cell repertoire clonality was compared between more than 9 healthy donors, approximately 14 Susac syndrome patients and around 16 multiple sclerosis patients. What the authors observed across the whole study: The number of individuals in the TCR sequencing and HLA analysis was recognized as being relatively small.

The sequence was obtained from a human donor with multiple sclerosis. Sequencing input: CD8+ T cells from PBMCs.

The nucleotide sequence is given as TGTGCCAGCAGCAAAGTAACAGTCGAAGAGACCCAGTACTTC. It codes for CASSKVTVEETQYF. The V gene is TRBV21-1 and the J gene is TRBJ2-5. TRBV21-1 is a documented pseudogene. Spanning cysteine to phenylalanine, the CDR3 consists of 14 amino acids. Kept here is only the CDR3 DNA, which spans 42 bases and is read in frame from base 1.